Below are 26 T cell receptor beta chains sequenced from a single sample in a study of T cell changes during pregnancy in multiple sclerosis. Sequencing was performed with immunoSEQ multiplex PCR; in TCRdb, only in-frame clones are kept and a portion is missing. The top ten clones hold about 0.84% of a sample with approximately 89,000 clones, 94% of them seen once. This specimen was peripheral blood, taken in the third trimester of pregnancy. Receptor source: a female donor with multiple sclerosis, enrolled in a pregnancy study.

Only a few counts were recorded for this clone. This rearrangement joins TRBV25-1 to TRBJ1-1, with 7 bases lining up with TRBD1. The ends lost 4 bases at V and 2 bases at J; junction bases unmatched: 7. The CDR3 length is 15 residues. Germline V lookup: CDR1 MGHDK, CDR2 SYGVNS. The CDR3 nucleotides read TGTGCCAGCAGTGCCCAATGGGACAGCAACACTGAAGCTTTCTTT. Its protein is CASSAQWDSNTEAFF.

The J gene is TRBJ2-7, the V gene TRBV27, with D possibly matching TRBD1 (5 bases). CDR1 and CDR2 (germline): MNHEY, SMNVEV (reference sequence). V was shortened by 4 bases and J by 1 base, with 20 bases between the two germline ends. The CDR3 spans 17 residues. In nucleotides, the CDR3 is TGTGCCAGCAGTTCCTGGTCCCACAGGACCAGATCCTACGAGCAGTACTTC. Its translation is CASSSWSHRTRSYEQYF.

This sequence joins TRBV20-1 and TRBJ1-4; D is unresolved. This CDR3 has 11 amino acids. Deletions cut 1 base from V and 17 bases from J, with 14 bases between. Germline V gives CDR1 DFQATT, CDR2 SNEGSKA (reference sequence). CDR3 sequence reads: CSARAPGERFF. In DNA form, the CDR3 reads TGCAGTGCTAGAGCCCCCGGGGAGCGCTTTTTT.

The rearrangement joins TRBV14 to TRBJ2-7; TRBD1 is a possible D gene (5 bases). With 4 bases removed from V and 4 bases from J, the gap between germline ends came to 8 bases. Per the germline V gene, CDR1 is SGHDN and CDR2 is FVKESK. This CDR3 is built from 12 residues. The CDR3 DNA reads as TGTGCCAGCAGCCCTCAGGGATACGAGCAGTACTTC. Translating it yields CASSPQGYEQYF.

The rearrangement links TRBV7-4 to TRBJ2-7, with TRBD1 matching over 10 bases. Germline V gene sequence: CDR1 SGHVT, CDR2 SQSDAQ. CDR3 length equals 18 residues. The ends lost 2 bases at V and 0 bases at J; junction bases unmatched: 10. Written as DNA, the CDR3 is TGTGCCAGCAGCTTATGCGGGACAGGGGTATTGAGCTCCTACGAGCAGTACTTC. It is translated as CASSLCGTGVLSSYEQYF.

The chain is built from TRBV7-8 and TRBJ2-7; 7 bases fit TRBD1. The germline V gene has CDR1 SGHVS and CDR2 FQNEAQ. V dropped 6 bases and J dropped 3; count of bases not matched to a gene: 5. The length of the CDR3 is 13 residues. CDR3 DNA: TGTGCCAGCAGTGGGGACAGCCTCTACGAGCAGTACTTC. Translating gives CASSGDSLYEQYF.

This sequence joins TRBV30 and TRBJ2-3, with 7 positions matching TRBD1. From germline, CDR1 is GTSNPN and CDR2 SVGIG (reference sequence). This CDR3 comprises 15 residues. Trimming took 1 base from V and 2 from J; bases not matched to a gene: 6. In DNA form, the CDR3 reads TGTGCCTGGAGTGGTCGGACAGGTAACACAGATACGCAGTATTTT. This translates into CAWSGRTGNTDTQYF.

The gene calls are TRBV5-1 and TRBJ2-1, with 10 bases lining up with TRBD2. CDR1 and CDR2 from the germline V gene are SGHRS and YFSETQ. The CDR3 is 13 amino acids. V lost 8 bases, J lost 7 bases, and 6 bases stayed unmatched. This chain's CDR3 is CASSSGSVNEQFF. The CDR3 DNA sequence: TGCGCCAGTTCTAGCGGGAGTGTTAATGAGCAGTTCTTC.

This chain connects TRBV2 to TRBJ2-5, with D perhaps TRBD1 (6 bases). V was pared by 7 bases and J by 4 bases, with 10 bases between. Looked up from germline, CDR1 is SNHLY and CDR2 is FYNNEI. This CDR3 has 12 amino acids. DNA of the CDR3: TGTGCCAGCATGAGGGGGAGAGAGACCCAGTACTTC. It specifies CASMRGRETQYF.

V is TRBV6-5 and J is TRBJ2-2, with 7 bases that match TRBD1. The length of the CDR3 is 13 residues. Trimming at V came to 5 bases and at J to 6 bases, leaving 3 bases not matched to a gene. CDR1 MNHEY and CDR2 SVGAGI come from the germline V gene. CDR3 DNA sequence: TGTGCCAGCAGTCAGACAGGGTCCGGGGAGCTGTTTTTT. As protein: CASSQTGSGELFF.

This chain links TRBV27 with TRBJ2-6, with D possibly matching TRBD2 (5 bases). Trimming pared 6 bases from V and 0 bases from J, leaving 12 bases between. The CDR3 totals 16 residues. The germline gives CDR1 MNHEY, CDR2 SMNVEV (reference sequence). In DNA, the CDR3 is TGTGCCAGCAGCAAAGGACTGATCTCTGGGGCCAACGTCCTGACTTTC. Its translation is CASSKGLISGANVLTF.

The chain is built from TRBV30 and TRBJ2-5; no definite D call. This CDR3 comprises 11 residues. Between the trimmed V and J ends, which lost 2 bases and 5 bases, there was a span of 6 bases. The germline V gene encodes CDR1 GTSNPN and CDR2 SVGIG (reference sequence). CDR3 sequence (DNA): TGTGCCTGGAGTCTGAGGGAGACCCAGTACTTC. Its translation is CAWSLRETQYF.

This clone appeared once. The genes are TRBV2 and TRBJ2-1, with 9 bases aligning to TRBD2. The CDR3 length is 15 residues. Germline V gene data show CDR1 as SNHLY and CDR2 as FYNNEI. V was pared by 6 bases and J by 2 bases, with 5 bases of the junction left unmatched. The CDR3 region is CASRETSGAYNEQFF. Here the CDR3 DNA reads TGTGCCAGCAGGGAGACTAGCGGAGCCTACAATGAGCAGTTCTTC.

The chain is built from TRBV18 and TRBJ2-7; 7 positions agree with TRBD1. Looked up from germline, CDR1 is KGHSH and CDR2 is LQKENI. The CDR3 extends over 14 amino acids. The ends lost 2 bases at V and 0 bases at J; junction bases unmatched: 1. CDR3 loop: CASSPDRDSYEQYF. The CDR3 DNA reads TGTGCCAGCTCACCAGACAGGGACTCCTACGAGCAGTACTTC.

The chain joins TRBV4-3 to TRBJ1-2; TRBD1 is a possible D gene (6 bases). V was trimmed by 1 base and J by 2 bases, leaving 17 bases between them. Per germline, CDR1 LGHNA and CDR2 YSLEER. The CDR3 contains 17 residues. The CDR3 is CASSQGKGRGPNYGYTF. In nucleotides, the CDR3 is TGCGCCAGCAGCCAAGGAAAAGGCAGGGGCCCCAACTATGGCTACACCTTC.

As concerns this clone: At the DNA level, this CDR3 is encoded by other sequences in the same sample as well. The genes are TRBV4-1 and TRBJ2-7, with D possibly matching TRBD1 (6 bases). The ends were cut back, 0 bases at V and 0 bases at J, with 6 bases in the middle. This CDR3 spans 14 amino acids. The germline V gene has CDR1 MGHRA and CDR2 YSYEKL. The CDR3 is CASSQDRGSYEQYF. Written as DNA, the CDR3 is TGCGCCAGCAGCCAAGACAGGGGCTCCTACGAGCAGTACTTC.

The chain recombines TRBV28 with TRBJ2-7, with 12 bases fitting TRBD2. CDR3 length: 15 residues. With 9 bases clipped from V and 5 bases from J, the junction kept 11 bases outside the gene matches. The germline gives CDR1 MDHEN, CDR2 SYDVKM. CDR3 sequence reads: CASTKTSGSMNEQYF. Here the CDR3 DNA reads TGTGCCAGTACTAAGACTAGCGGGAGTATGAACGAGCAGTACTTC.

This chain connects TRBV9 to TRBJ1-1, with D perhaps matching TRBD1 (6 bases). The CDR3 covers 14 residues. Germline V lookup: CDR1 SGDLS, CDR2 YYNGEE. Trimming cost V 3 bases and J 11 bases, with 20 bases left between them. The CDR3 spells CASSAAWAGARAFF. In DNA, the CDR3 is TGTGCCAGCAGCGCTGCGTGGGCGGGGGCAAGGGCTTTCTTT.

This sequence joins TRBV4-3 and TRBJ1-2; weak D call: TRBD1 (5 bases). The CDR3 totals 17 residues. Trimming stripped 2 bases from V and 7 bases from J, with 23 bases between. Germline values: CDR1 LGHNA, CDR2 YSLEER. The CDR3 DNA sequence: TGCGCCAGCAGCCAAAGCCAAACCATGGGGACTTTTCGTGGCTACACCTTC. Translation: CASSQSQTMGTFRGYTF.

The chain employs TRBV28 and TRBJ1-5, with D perhaps TRBD1 (5 bases). The germline gives CDR1 MDHEN, CDR2 SYDVKM. CDR3 size: 16 residues. V dropped 5 bases and J dropped 6 bases, with 20 bases sitting between them. The CDR3 region has the DNA TGTGCCAGCAGTCTACCGAGGGGAGGATGGGGTCAGCCCCAGCATTTT. Translation: CASSLPRGGWGQPQHF. Full variable domain (missing parts from reference TRBV28 and TRBJ1-5): DVKVTQSSRYLVKRTGEKVFLECVQDMDHENMFWYRQDPGLGLRLIYFSYDVKMKEKGDIPEGYSVSREKKERFSLILESASTNQTSMYLCASSLPRGGWGQPQHFGDGTRLSIL.

The chain couples TRBV19 to TRBJ2-1; possible D gene TRBD1, 6 bases. The CDR3 is 12 residues long. Germline V gene sequence: CDR1 LNHDA, CDR2 SQIVND (reference sequence). V dropped 5 bases and J dropped 7 bases, with 9 bases sitting between them. The CDR3 loop is CASSFQGNEQFF. CDR3 DNA: TGTGCCAGTAGTTTTCAGGGGAATGAGCAGTTCTTC.

This clone has a single count. V is TRBV30 and J is TRBJ2-1; 14 nucleotides align to TRBD2. Germline V gives CDR1 GTSNPN, CDR2 SVGIG (reference sequence). This CDR3 has 16 residues. J gave up 6 bases and V 2 bases, and 6 bases lay outside the gene matches. CDR3 region: CAWSPLGTSGSNEQFF. DNA of the CDR3: TGTGCCTGGAGTCCCCTTGGGACTAGCGGGAGCAATGAGCAGTTCTTC.

The chain has TRBV27 and TRBJ1-1, with D unclear. This CDR3 has 14 amino acids. Trimming cost V 5 bases and J 4 bases, with 14 bases left between them. The V gene's germline CDR1 is MNHEY and CDR2 SMNVEV (reference sequence). CDR3 DNA sequence: TGTGCCAGCAGTGATAAGGTCCGAGGCACTGAAGCTTTCTTT. As protein: CASSDKVRGTEAFF.

This rearrangement joins TRBV5-6 to TRBJ1-2; TRBD1 matches 10 bases. The germline V gene encodes CDR1 SGHDT and CDR2 YYEEEE. V trimming: 3 bases; J trimming: 4 bases; junction bases outside the gene matches: 9. The CDR3 spans 16 residues. The CDR3 DNA is TGTGCCAGCAGCTCTAAATTTCGGGACAGGGGCTATGGCTACACCTTC. Amino acid sequence: CASSSKFRDRGYGYTF.

This sequence joins TRBV19 and TRBJ2-6; D perhaps matches TRBD2 (5 bases). Germline assignment: CDR1 LNHDA and CDR2 SQIVND (reference sequence). CDR3 length: 15 amino acids. V was clipped by 5 bases and J by 0 bases, with 8 bases between them. In DNA form, the CDR3 reads TGTGCCAGTAGTCCGGACTCCTCTGGGGCCAACGTCCTGACTTTC. Protein product: CASSPDSSGANVLTF.

The chain is built from TRBV5-4 and TRBJ2-4; D perhaps matches TRBD2 (6 bases). Per germline, CDR1 SGHNT and CDR2 YYREEE (reference sequence). The CDR3 contains 15 residues. Trimming removed 1 base at V and 5 bases at J, with 13 bases between. CDR3 protein: CASSLSSSGQNIQYF. In DNA, the CDR3 is TGTGCCAGCAGCTTGTCTAGTAGCGGCCAAAACATTCAGTACTTC.